This T cell receptor (beta chain) was recorded in a study of graft-versus-host responses after intestinal transplantation. Study background: Induction using anti-thymocyte globulin, followed by tacrolimus and steroids for roughly 3 years, was given to all recipients. Study results and caveats: Among recipient marrow samples, GvH clones were found; some appeared first in ileum or blood.

The V gene's germline CDR1 is SGHRS and CDR2 YFSETQ. The trim removed 7 bases at V and 4 bases at J, leaving 6 bases unmatched. The CDR3 sequence is 14 residues long. Remarks on this clone: Its antigen remains unidentified.

Some clones are missing from TCRdb's copy, which holds only in-frame ones; the method was immunoSEQ multiplex PCR. Of around 130,000 clones in the sample, approximately 92% were seen once. The chain joins TRBV5-1 to TRBJ2-5, with TRBD1 matching over 11 bases. Sequencing used unstimulated CD4+ T cells sorted from spleen or lymph node cells, obtained before intestinal transplant. This receptor was taken from a human donor who received an intestinal transplant. CDR3 coding DNA: TGCGCCAGCGCAGGACAGGGGGCAGGAGAGACCCAGTACTTC. Its protein product is CASAGQGAGETQYF.